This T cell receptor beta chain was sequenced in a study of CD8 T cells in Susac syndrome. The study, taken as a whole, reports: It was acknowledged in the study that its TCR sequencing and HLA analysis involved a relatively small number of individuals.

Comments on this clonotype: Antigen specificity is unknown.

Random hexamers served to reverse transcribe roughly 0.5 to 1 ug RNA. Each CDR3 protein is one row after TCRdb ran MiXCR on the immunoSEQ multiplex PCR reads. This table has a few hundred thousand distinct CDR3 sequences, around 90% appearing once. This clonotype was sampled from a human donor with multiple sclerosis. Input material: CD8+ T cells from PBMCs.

The CDR3 is CASSIGGGEQYF. The CDR3 DNA follows: TGTGCCAGCAGTATCGGAGGGGGCGAGCAGTACTTC. This sequence joins TRBV2 and TRBJ2-7, with D perhaps given as TRBD1 or TRBD2 (6 bases each). The CDR3 has 12 residues. Deletions cut 5 bases from V and 6 bases from J, with 11 bases between. CDR1 is SNHLY, CDR2 FYNNEI, per germline.